The rows below give T cell receptor beta chains drawn from one sample of a study of T cells in Graves' hyperthyroidism and ophthalmopathy. MiXCR, run by TCRdb on the multiplex PCR reads, gives a single entry per CDR3 protein. Among under 300,000 distinct CDR3 sequences listed, nearly 15% were seen once. The source material was blood. These receptors originate from a woman in her forties or fifties with Graves' hyperthyroidism that later progressed to Graves' ophthalmopathy. CDR3s include the opening cysteine and the closing phenylalanine or tryptophan. D genes are given only for firm matches. Rows may omit the clone size; those that give it use once, few, many or a size class.

V: TRBV20-1
J: TRBJ1-4
length: 14
size: .
D: TRBD1
DNA: TGCAGTGCTAGAGGGGGCAGGGGGGGTGAAAAACTGTTTTTT
CDR3: CSARGGRGGEKLFF

V: TRBV20-1
J: TRBJ1-2
length: 15
size: many
D: TRBD1
DNA: TGCAGTGCTGCCCTACAGGGAGACAGGGGCTATGGCTACACCTTC
CDR3: CSAALQGDRGYGYTF

V: TRBV19
J: TRBJ1-1
length: 15
size: .
D: .
DNA: TGTGCCAGTAGTCCCCCTTCCTGGATGAACACTGAAGCTTTCTTT
CDR3: CASSPPSWMNTEAFF

V: TRBV6-1
J: TRBJ2-1
length: 19
size: .
D: .
DNA: TGTGCCATCAGTGAGTCAGTGGGGGACCGCCATGAATCCTACAATGAGCAGTTCTTC
CDR3: CAISESVGDRHESYNEQFF

V: TRBV18
J: TRBJ2-2
length: 16
size: .
D: .
DNA: TGTGCCAGCTCACCTAGGGTCGGGGCGGACACCGGGGAGCTGTTTTTT
CDR3: CASSPRVGADTGELFF

V: TRBV7-8
J: TRBJ1-5
length: 16
size: many
D: .
DNA: TGTGCCAGCAGCCCTAAAACATGGGCCCCCAATCAGCCCCAGCATTTT
CDR3: CASSPKTWAPNQPQHF

V: TRBV27
J: TRBJ2-2
length: 16
size: few
D: TRBD1
DNA: TGTGCCAGCAGTTTACCCGGACAGGGTCTCACCGGGGAGCTGTTTTTT
CDR3: CASSLPGQGLTGELFF

V: TRBV11-3
J: TRBJ2-1
length: 15
size: many
D: .
DNA: TGTGCCAGCAGCTTAGATCCCGCGGCGAACAATGAGCAGTTCTTC
CDR3: CASSLDPAANNEQFF

V: TRBV19
J: TRBJ2-1
length: 15
size: many
D: .
DNA: TGTGCCAGTATCCCGCGAGGGAGCTCCTACAATGAGCAGTTCTTC
CDR3: CASIPRGSSYNEQFF

V: TRBV29-1
J: TRBJ2-1
length: 11
size: many
D: .
DNA: TGCAGCGTGGATAACTACAATGAGCAGTTCTTC
CDR3: CSVDNYNEQFF

V: TRBV25-1
J: TRBJ2-7
length: 14
size: .
D: .
DNA: TGTGCCAGCAGTGAGGGAGGAAAGTCCTACGAGCAGTACTTC
CDR3: CASSEGGKSYEQYF

V: TRBV12-3/TRBV12-4
J: TRBJ1-2
length: 14
size: many
D: TRBD1
DNA: TGTGCCAGCAGTTTCGGACAGGGGGACCTAGGCTACACCTTC
CDR3: CASSFGQGDLGYTF

V: TRBV20-1
J: TRBJ2-3
length: 13
size: many
D: .
DNA: TGCAGTGCTCTCTCGACTAGAAGGGATACGCAGTATTTT
CDR3: CSALSTRRDTQYF

V: TRBV7-9
J: TRBJ1-1
length: 15
size: many
D: .
DNA: TGTGCCAGCAGCCCCCGAGGAGGGGAGAACACTGAAGCTTTCTTT
CDR3: CASSPRGGENTEAFF

V: TRBV28
J: TRBJ2-1
length: 17
size: .
D: TRBD2
DNA: TGTGCCAGCAGTTTAAAGGTAGCGGGGTTGTCAAGCGATGAGCAGTTCTTC
CDR3: CASSLKVAGLSSDEQFF

V: TRBV5-1
J: TRBJ2-2
length: 15
size: .
D: TRBD1
DNA: TGCGCCAGCAGCTTAAGACAGGGCAGCACCGGGGAGCTGTTTTTT
CDR3: CASSLRQGSTGELFF